These 18 T cell receptor beta chains share one sample of origin, sequenced in a study of control samples from healthy donors and cancer patients. Sequencing was performed with immunoSEQ multiplex PCR; in TCRdb, only in-frame clones are kept and a portion is missing. This sample yields roughly 100,000 clones, of which around 82% are seen a single time; under 15% belongs to the top ten. The material sequenced was blood. The receptor source for this set is a woman between 50 and 59 years old in good health.

The gene calls are TRBV7-2 and TRBJ2-2; maybe TRBD2 (5 bases). V was cut by 0 bases and J by 5 bases, with 13 bases left in between. Per germline, CDR1 SGHTA and CDR2 FQGNSA. The CDR3 has 16 amino acids. CDR3 bases: TGTGCCAGCAGCTTAGCCCCCGCGGGCGCAACCGGGGAGCTGTTTTTT. Translating it yields CASSLAPAGATGELFF.

This clone has a single count. This chain connects TRBV18 to TRBJ1-1; D is unresolved. Trimming took 6 bases from V and 3 from J, leaving 14 bases between them. CDR1 and CDR2 (germline): KGHSH, LQKENI. The CDR3 length is 14 residues. CDR3 nucleotide sequence: TGTGCCAGCTCTCCCGAAGGGAGGGACACTGAAGCTTTCTTT. Its protein is CASSPEGRDTEAFF.

This chain uses TRBV7-3 with TRBJ1-6, with D unclear. From germline, CDR1 is SGHTA and CDR2 FQGTGA. CDR3 length equals 13 residues. V was pared by 3 bases and J by 3 bases, with 3 bases between. For the CDR3, the DNA is TGTGCCAGCAGCTTGAACTATAATTCACCCCTCCACTTT. As protein: CASSLNYNSPLHF.

This chain uses TRBV10-3 with TRBJ2-3; a weak D match, TRBD1 (6 bases). The CDR3 runs to 16 residues. The germline gives CDR1 ENHRY, CDR2 SYGVKD. The V end lost 1 base, the J end lost 1 base, and 12 bases lay between the germline ends. This CDR3 reads CAISEYARQGTDTQYF. Here the CDR3 DNA reads TGTGCCATCAGTGAGTATGCTAGACAGGGCACAGATACGCAGTATTTT.

The chain uses TRBV7-3 and TRBJ1-2; possibly TRBD1 for D (5 bases). The length of the CDR3 is 13 residues. V was trimmed by 2 bases and J by 6 bases, leaving 10 bases between them. Germline V gene data show CDR1 as SGHTA and CDR2 as FQGTGA. The CDR3, as DNA: TGTGCCAGCAGCTTACCCCAGGGAGATGGCTACACCTTC. Residues: CASSLPQGDGYTF.

The rearrangement links TRBV6-5 to TRBJ2-3; D could derive from TRBD1 or TRBD2 (5 bases each). The germline V and J ends were trimmed by 5 bases and 1 base, with 13 bases remaining between them. Germline V gene sequence: CDR1 MNHEY, CDR2 SVGAGI. CDR3 length: 15 amino acids. Written as DNA, the CDR3 is TGTGCCAGCAGTATCCAGGGACCCGGCACAGATACGCAGTATTTT. Encoded protein: CASSIQGPGTDTQYF.

This rearrangement joins TRBV11-3 to TRBJ1-6, with 9 nucleotides matching TRBD1. Germline CDR1 reads SGHNT; CDR2 reads YENEEA. The junction had 11 bases not matched to a gene; V was cut back by 5 bases and J by 9 bases. The CDR3 spans 16 residues. The CDR3 DNA reads as TGTGCCAGCAGCACCAGAATGACAGGGGGTTCTTCACCCCTCCACTTT. Its translation: CASSTRMTGGSSPLHF.

Of note for this clone: Within the sample, other DNA sequences also encode this same CDR3. CDR3 DNA sequence: TGTGCCAGCAGCTTAGGGGGCGGGGGGGCCACCAATGAGCAGTTCTTC. This gives the protein CASSLGGGGATNEQFF. The chain joins TRBV7-2 to TRBJ2-1; TRBD2 agrees at 9 bases. The CDR3 has 16 amino acids. Losses at the gene ends were 1 base for V and 6 bases for J; bases not matched to a gene: 7. CDR1 and CDR2 (germline): SGHTA, FQGNSA.

The chain carries TRBV4-3 and TRBJ1-1; 7 nucleotides align to TRBD1. Germline CDR1 and CDR2: LGHNA and YSLEER. The CDR3 runs to 15 residues. Losses at the gene ends were 4 bases for V and 0 bases for J; bases not matched to a gene: 5. The CDR3 bases are TGCGCCAGCAGCCCGGGACAGTTGCTGAACACTGAAGCTTTCTTT. It is translated as CASSPGQLLNTEAFF.

The chain uses TRBV6-5 and TRBJ2-7, with 10 bases that match TRBD1. CDR1 and CDR2 from the germline V gene are MNHEY and SVGAGI. This CDR3 comprises 14 residues. J gave up 2 bases and V 6 bases, and 4 bases lay outside the gene matches. This CDR3 is CASRRTGGTYEQYF. In DNA, the CDR3 is TGTGCCAGCAGAAGGACAGGGGGAACCTACGAGCAGTACTTC.

The chain has TRBV27 and TRBJ1-2; TRBD1 matches at 8 bases. J gave up 3 bases and V 6 bases, and 9 bases lay outside the gene matches. The CDR3 covers 15 residues. Germline V gives CDR1 MNHEY, CDR2 SMNVEV (reference sequence). In DNA form, the CDR3 reads TGTGCCAGCAGCTCTCTCAAGGACAGGGACTATGGCTACACCTTC. Translation: CASSSLKDRDYGYTF.

The chain employs TRBV7-6 and TRBJ2-5; 11 bases fit TRBD2. The length of the CDR3 is 15 residues. Germline lookup yields CDR1 SGHVS and CDR2 FNYEAQ. The V gene end was trimmed by 1 base and the J gene end by 4 bases; junction bases not matched to a gene: 2. CDR3 sequence: CASSLGLAGRETQYF. The CDR3 nucleotides are TGTGCCAGCAGCTTAGGACTAGCGGGGCGAGAGACCCAGTACTTC.

The chain combines TRBV6-5 with TRBJ1-2; maybe TRBD1 (5 bases). CDR3 size: 13 residues. V was shortened by 0 bases and J by 8 bases, with 10 bases between the two germline ends. Germline V lookup: CDR1 MNHEY, CDR2 SVGAGI. The CDR3: CASSYSGVEGYTF. The CDR3 bases are TGTGCCAGCAGTTACTCAGGGGTGGAGGGCTACACCTTC.

Only one count was recorded for this clone. The chain employs TRBV4-3 and TRBJ1-4; unclear D gene. CDR3 length: 17 amino acids. Trimming took off 1 base at V and 5 bases at J, with 17 bases between the two ends. Germline V lookup: CDR1 LGHNA, CDR2 YSLEER. CDR3 amino acids: CASSQGFQDGINEKLFF. The CDR3 nucleotides are TGCGCCAGCAGCCAAGGGTTCCAGGACGGTATAAATGAAAAACTGTTTTTT.

The chain joins TRBV12-3 or TRBV12-4 to TRBJ1-1, with 7 nucleotides matching TRBD1. There are 13 residues in the CDR3. V shed 5 bases, J shed 11 bases, and the junction held 11 bases outside the gene matches. CDR3 residues: CASSPTGARSAFF. The CDR3, as DNA: TGTGCCAGCAGTCCTACAGGGGCACGATCGGCTTTCTTT.

A remark on this clone: This CDR3 is also generated by other DNA sequences in the sample. The chain carries TRBV4-3 and TRBJ1-1; maybe TRBD1 (5 bases). Germline CDR1 and CDR2: LGHNA and YSLEER. The CDR3 is made up of 16 amino acids. V was cut by 1 base and J by 4 bases, with 16 bases left in between. This CDR3 reads CASSQVVLGVGTEAFF. CDR3 bases: TGCGCCAGCAGCCAAGTTGTTTTAGGGGTCGGCACTGAAGCTTTCTTT.

The J gene is TRBJ1-3, the V gene TRBV24-1, with D unclear. Germline V gene data show CDR1 as KGHDR and CDR2 as SFDVKD. V lost 3 bases, J lost 2 bases, and 13 bases lay in between. The CDR3 has 16 residues. The CDR3 nucleotides are TGTGCCACCAGTGATACCCAGCGAGCCCCTGGAAACACCATATATTTT. It translates to CATSDTQRAPGNTIYF.

The genes are TRBV19 and TRBJ2-5; D is unclear. V dropped 5 bases and J dropped 2 bases, with 12 bases sitting between them. Germline CDR1 reads LNHDA; CDR2 reads SQIVND (reference sequence). CDR3 length: 14 residues. The CDR3 protein is CASSPNLGQETQYF. The CDR3 nucleotides read TGTGCCAGTAGTCCAAACCTGGGACAAGAGACCCAGTACTTC.